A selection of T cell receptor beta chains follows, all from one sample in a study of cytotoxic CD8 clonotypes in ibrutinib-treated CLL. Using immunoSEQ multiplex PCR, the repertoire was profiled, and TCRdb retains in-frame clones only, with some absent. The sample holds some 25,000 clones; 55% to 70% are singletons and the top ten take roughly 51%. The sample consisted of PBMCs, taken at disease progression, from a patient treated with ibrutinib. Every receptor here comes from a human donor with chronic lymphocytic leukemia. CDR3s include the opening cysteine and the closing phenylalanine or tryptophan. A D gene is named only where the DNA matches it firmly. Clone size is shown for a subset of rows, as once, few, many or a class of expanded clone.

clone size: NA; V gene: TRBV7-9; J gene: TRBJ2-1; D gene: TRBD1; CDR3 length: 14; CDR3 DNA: TGTGCCAGCAGCTCCGGGACAGCACTTAATGAGCAGTTCTTC; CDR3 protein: CASSSGTALNEQFF
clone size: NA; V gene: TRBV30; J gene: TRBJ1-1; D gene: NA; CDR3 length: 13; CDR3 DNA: TGTGCCTGGACCCTACAGGGAAACACTGAAGCTTTCTTT; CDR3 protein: CAWTLQGNTEAFF
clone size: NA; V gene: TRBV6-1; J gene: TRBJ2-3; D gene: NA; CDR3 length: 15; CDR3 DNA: TGTGCCAGCAACTTGGGGGGCTCCGGCACAGATACGCAGTATTTT; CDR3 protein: CASNLGGSGTDTQYF
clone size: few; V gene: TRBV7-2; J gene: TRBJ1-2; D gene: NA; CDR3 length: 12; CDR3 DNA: TGTGCCAGCAGCTTAGACGCCCAGGCTGCATTATTC; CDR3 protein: CASSLDAQAALF
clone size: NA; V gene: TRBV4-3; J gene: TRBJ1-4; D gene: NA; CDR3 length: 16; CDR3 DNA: TGCGCCAGCAGCCAAGATGTCCCGGGAGCCTTTGAAAAACTGTTTTTT; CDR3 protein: CASSQDVPGAFEKLFF
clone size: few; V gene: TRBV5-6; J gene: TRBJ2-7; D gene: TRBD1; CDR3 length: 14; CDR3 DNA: TGTGCCAGCAGTTTCGGGACAGGGGCCTACGAGCAGTACTTC; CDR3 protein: CASSFGTGAYEQYF
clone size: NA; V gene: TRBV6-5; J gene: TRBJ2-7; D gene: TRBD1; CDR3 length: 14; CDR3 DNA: TGTGCCAGCAGGGGGACAGCAAGTTCCTACGAGCAGTACTTC; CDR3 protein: CASRGTASSYEQYF
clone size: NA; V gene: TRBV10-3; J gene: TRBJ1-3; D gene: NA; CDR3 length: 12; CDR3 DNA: TGTGCCATAGGTGGGGTTGGAAACACCATATATTTT; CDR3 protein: CAIGGVGNTIYF
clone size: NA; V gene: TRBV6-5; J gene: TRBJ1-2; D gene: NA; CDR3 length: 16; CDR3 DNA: TGTGCCAGCAGTTACAGAGGACCCTCCCAGGTTGCTGGCTACACCTTC; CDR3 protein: CASSYRGPSQVAGYTF
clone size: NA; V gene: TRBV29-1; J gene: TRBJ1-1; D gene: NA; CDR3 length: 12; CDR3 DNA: TGCAGCGTTGTCACGGGGAACACTGAAGCTTTCTTT; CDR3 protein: CSVVTGNTEAFF
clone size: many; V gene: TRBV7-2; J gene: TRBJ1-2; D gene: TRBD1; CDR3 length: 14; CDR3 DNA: TGTGCCAGCAGCTTAAGGGACAGTATCTATGGCTACACCTTC; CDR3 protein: CASSLRDSIYGYTF
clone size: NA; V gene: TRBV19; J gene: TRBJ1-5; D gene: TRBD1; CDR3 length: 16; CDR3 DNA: TGTGCCAGTTCGGACAGGGGAATTGTAGGGAATCAGCCCCAGCATTTT; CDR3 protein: CASSDRGIVGNQPQHF
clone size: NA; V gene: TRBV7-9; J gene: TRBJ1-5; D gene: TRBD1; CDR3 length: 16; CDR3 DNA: TGTGCCAGCAGCCTGGACAGGGAGGGAGGCAATCAGCCCCAGCATTTT; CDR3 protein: CASSLDREGGNQPQHF
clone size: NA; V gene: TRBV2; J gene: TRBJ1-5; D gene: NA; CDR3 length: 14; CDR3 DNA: TGTGCCAGCAGTGCCGGAACAGTCAATCAGCCCCAGCATTTT; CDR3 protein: CASSAGTVNQPQHF
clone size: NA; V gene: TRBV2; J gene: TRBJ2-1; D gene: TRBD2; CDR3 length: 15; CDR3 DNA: TGTGCCAGCAGTGGGTCTAGCGGGGCCTACAATGAGCAGTTCTTC; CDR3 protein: CASSGSSGAYNEQFF
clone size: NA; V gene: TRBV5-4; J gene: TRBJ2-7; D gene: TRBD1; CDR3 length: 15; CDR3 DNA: TGTGCCAGCAGCTTGGCCCGGACAGGGGGCCACGAGCAGTACTTC; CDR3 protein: CASSLARTGGHEQYF
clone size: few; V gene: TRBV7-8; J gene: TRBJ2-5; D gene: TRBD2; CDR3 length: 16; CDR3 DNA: TGTGCCAGCAGCTCTAGGGCTAGCGGGGGGGCCGACACCCAGTACTTC; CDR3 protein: CASSSRASGGADTQYF
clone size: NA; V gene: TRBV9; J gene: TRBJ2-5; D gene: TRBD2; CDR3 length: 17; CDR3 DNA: TGTGCCAGCAGCCTTGGGACTAGCGGGGGGGCTTGGGAGACCCAGTACTTC; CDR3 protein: CASSLGTSGGAWETQYF
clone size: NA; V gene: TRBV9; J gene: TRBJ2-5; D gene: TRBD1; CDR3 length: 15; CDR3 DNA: TGTGCCAGCAGCGTAGAGGGACAGGGCTGGGAGACCCAGTACTTC; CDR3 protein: CASSVEGQGWETQYF
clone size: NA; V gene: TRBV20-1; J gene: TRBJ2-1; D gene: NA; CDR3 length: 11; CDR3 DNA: TGCAGTGCGGATCGAGGAGGTGAGCAGTTCTTC; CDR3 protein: CSADRGGEQFF
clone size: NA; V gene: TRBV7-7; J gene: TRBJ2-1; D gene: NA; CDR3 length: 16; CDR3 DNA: TGTGCCAGCAGCTTACGTATGACAACTGCCTACAATGAGCAGTTCTTC; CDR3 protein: CASSLRMTTAYNEQFF
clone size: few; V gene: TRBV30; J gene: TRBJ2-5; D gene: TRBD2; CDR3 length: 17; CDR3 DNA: TGTGCCTGGAGTGTAACTAGCGGGGGCGCAGACCCGGAGACCCAGTACTTC; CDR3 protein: CAWSVTSGGADPETQYF
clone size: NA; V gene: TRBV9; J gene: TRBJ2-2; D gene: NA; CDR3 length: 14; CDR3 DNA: TGTGCCAGCAGCGTAGGGGGTGTCACCGGGGAGCTGTTTTTT; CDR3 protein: CASSVGGVTGELFF
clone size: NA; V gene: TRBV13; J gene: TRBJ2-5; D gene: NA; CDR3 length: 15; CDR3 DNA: TGTGCCAGCAGCTTAGCCTCAGGGGCCCAAGAGACCCAGTACTTC; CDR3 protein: CASSLASGAQETQYF
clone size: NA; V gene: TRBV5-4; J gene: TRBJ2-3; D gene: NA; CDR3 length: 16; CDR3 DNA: TGTGCCAGCAGTTCATTCCGGGACCAGAGCACAGATACGCAGTATTTT; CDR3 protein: CASSSFRDQSTDTQYF
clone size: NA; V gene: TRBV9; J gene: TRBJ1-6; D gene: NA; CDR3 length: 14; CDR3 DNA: TGTGCCAGCAGCGTAGAAGGGGGTTATTCACCCCTCCACTTT; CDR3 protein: CASSVEGGYSPLHF
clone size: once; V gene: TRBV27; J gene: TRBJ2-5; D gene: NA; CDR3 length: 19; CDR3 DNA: TGTGCCAGCAGGAGGACAGGGGCAGGGTCTAGCGGGGGACAAGAGACCCAGTACTTC; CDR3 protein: CASRRTGAGSSGGQETQYF
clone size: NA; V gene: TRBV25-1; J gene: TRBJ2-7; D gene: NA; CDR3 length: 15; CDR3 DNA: TGTGCCAGCAGTGCATCTTCCGGGCCTGACTACGAGCAGTACTTC; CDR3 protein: CASSASSGPDYEQYF
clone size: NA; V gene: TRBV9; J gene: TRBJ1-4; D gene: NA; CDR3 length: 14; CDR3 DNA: TGTGCCAGCAGCGCATTCTTGGAGGCTGAAAAACTGTTTTTT; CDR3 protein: CASSAFLEAEKLFF
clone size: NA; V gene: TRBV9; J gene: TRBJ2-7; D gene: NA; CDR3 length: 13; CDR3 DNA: TGTGCCAGCAGCGTTACAGCGTCCTACGAGCAGTACTTC; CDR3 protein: CASSVTASYEQYF
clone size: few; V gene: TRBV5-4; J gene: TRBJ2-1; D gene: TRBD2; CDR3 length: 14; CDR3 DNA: TGTGCCAGCAGCTGGGGGACTAATCACAATGAGCAGTTCTTC; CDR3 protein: CASSWGTNHNEQFF
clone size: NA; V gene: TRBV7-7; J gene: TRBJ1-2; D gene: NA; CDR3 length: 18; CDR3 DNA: TGTGCCAGCACCTTGCATCCCGCCACAGGGTTGCTAAGGAATGGCTACACCTTC; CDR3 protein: CASTLHPATGLLRNGYTF
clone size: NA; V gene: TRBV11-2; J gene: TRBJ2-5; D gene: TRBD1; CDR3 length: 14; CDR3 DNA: TGTGCCAGCAGCGAAGGACAGGTTGGAGAGACCCAGTACTTC; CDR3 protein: CASSEGQVGETQYF
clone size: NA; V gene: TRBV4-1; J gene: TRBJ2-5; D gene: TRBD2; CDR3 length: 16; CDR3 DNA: TGCGCCAGCAGCCAAGGAATAGGGGCGGGGGAAGAGACCCAGTACTTC; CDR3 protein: CASSQGIGAGEETQYF
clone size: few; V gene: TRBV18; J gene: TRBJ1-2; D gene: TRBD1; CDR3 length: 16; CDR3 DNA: TGTGCCAGCTCACCGGGACAGGAAGTTGCTAACTATGGCTACACCTTC; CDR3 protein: CASSPGQEVANYGYTF
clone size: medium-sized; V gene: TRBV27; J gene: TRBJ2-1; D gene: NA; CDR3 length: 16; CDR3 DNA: TGTGCCAGCAGTCCGCTAGGGGCTGGGCCTGTCAATGAGCAGTTCTTC; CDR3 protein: CASSPLGAGPVNEQFF
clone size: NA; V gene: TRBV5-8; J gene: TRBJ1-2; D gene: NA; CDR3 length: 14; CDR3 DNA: TGTGCCAGCAGGTCACGGGGATTTAACTATGGCTACACCTTC; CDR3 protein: CASRSRGFNYGYTF
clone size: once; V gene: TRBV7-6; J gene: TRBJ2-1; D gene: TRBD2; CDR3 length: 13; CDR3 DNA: TGTGCCAGCAGCTTAGACGGGGGGGTTTCTCAGTTCTTC; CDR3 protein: CASSLDGGVSQFF
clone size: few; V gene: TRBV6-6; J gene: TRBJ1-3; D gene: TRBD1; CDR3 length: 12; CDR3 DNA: TGTGCCAGCAGGGACAGGGAGGTGACCATATATTTT; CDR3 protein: CASRDREVTIYF
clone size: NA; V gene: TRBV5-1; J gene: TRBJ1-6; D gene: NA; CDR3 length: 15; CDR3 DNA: TGCGCCAGCAGTCCAGATGTATACAGTCATTCACCCCTCCACTTT; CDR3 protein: CASSPDVYSHSPLHF
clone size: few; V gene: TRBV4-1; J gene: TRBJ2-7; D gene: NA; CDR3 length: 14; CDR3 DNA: TGCGCCAGCAGCCAGACGAAACAGGGCTACGAGCAGTACTTC; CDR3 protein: CASSQTKQGYEQYF
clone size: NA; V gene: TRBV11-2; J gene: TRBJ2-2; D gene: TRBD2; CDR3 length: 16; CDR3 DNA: TGTGCCAGCAGCTACCGACTAGCGGAGAACACCGGGGAGCTGTTTTTT; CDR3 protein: CASSYRLAENTGELFF
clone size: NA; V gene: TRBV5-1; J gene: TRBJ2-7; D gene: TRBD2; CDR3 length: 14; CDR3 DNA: TGCGCCAGCAGCCTGGGACTAGTTTTCCACGAGCAGTACTTC; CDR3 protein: CASSLGLVFHEQYF
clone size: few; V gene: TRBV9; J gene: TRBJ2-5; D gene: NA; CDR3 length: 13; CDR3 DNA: TGTGCCAGCAGCTTGGGCCCCGGGGAGACCCAGTACTTC; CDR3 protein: CASSLGPGETQYF
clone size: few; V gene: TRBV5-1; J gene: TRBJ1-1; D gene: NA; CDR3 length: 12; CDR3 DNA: TGCGCCAGTAAGGGGCTGAACACTGAAGCTTTCTTT; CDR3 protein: CASKGLNTEAFF
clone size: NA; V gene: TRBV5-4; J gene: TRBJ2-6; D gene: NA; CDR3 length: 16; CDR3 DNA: TGTGCCAGCAGCTTGGGGGGCCACTCTGGGGCCAACGTCCTGACTTTC; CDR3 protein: CASSLGGHSGANVLTF
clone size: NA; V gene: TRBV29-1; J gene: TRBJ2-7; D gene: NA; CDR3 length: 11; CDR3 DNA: TGCAGCGTTGGCGGATACTACGAGCAGTACTTC; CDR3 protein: CSVGGYYEQYF
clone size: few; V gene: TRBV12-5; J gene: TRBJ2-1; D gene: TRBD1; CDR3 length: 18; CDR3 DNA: TGTGCTAGTGGTTTGGTACGGGCAGGGGGTAATACCTACAATGAGCAGTTCTTC; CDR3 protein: CASGLVRAGGNTYNEQFF
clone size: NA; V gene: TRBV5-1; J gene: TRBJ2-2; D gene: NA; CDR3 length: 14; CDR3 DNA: TGCGCCAGCCTGGAGGGCTGGAACACCGGGGAGCTGTTTTTT; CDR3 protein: CASLEGWNTGELFF